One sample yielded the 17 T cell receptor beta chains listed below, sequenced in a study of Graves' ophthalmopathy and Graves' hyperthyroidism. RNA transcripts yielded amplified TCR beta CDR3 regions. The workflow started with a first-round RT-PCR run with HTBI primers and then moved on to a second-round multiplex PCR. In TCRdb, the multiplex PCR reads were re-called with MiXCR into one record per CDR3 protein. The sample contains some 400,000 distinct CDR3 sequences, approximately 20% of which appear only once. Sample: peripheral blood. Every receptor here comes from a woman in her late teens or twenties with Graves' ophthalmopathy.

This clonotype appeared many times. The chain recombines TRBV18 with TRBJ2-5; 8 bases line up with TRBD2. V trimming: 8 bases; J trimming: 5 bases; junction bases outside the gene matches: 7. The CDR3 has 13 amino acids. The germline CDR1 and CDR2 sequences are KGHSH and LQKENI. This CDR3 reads CASSPPGGETQYF. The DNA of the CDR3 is TGTGCCAGCAGCCCTCCGGGGGGGGAGACCCAGTACTTC.

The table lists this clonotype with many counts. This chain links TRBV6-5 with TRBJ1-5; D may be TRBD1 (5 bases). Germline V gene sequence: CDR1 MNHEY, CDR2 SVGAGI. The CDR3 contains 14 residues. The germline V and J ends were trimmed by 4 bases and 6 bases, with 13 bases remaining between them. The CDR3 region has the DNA TGTGCCAGCAGTTTGACGGGGGAAGTTCAGCCCCAGCATTTT. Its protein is CASSLTGEVQPQHF.

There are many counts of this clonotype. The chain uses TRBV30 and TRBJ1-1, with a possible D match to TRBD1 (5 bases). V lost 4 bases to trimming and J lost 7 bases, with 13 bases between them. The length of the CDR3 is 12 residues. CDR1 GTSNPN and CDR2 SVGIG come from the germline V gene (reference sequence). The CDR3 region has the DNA TGTGCCTGGACCCAGGGATCGGGTGAAGCTTTCTTT. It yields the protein CAWTQGSGEAFF.

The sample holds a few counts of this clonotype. The CDR3 here is CAISGPLNTEAFF. CDR3 coding DNA: TGTGCCATCAGTGGACCGTTGAACACTGAAGCTTTCTTT. The genes are TRBV10-3 and TRBJ1-1; D call uncertain. CDR1 and CDR2 from the germline V gene are ENHRY and SYGVKD. Trimming shortened V by 4 bases and J by 0 bases, and 6 bases separated the two germline ends. The CDR3 sequence is 13 residues long.

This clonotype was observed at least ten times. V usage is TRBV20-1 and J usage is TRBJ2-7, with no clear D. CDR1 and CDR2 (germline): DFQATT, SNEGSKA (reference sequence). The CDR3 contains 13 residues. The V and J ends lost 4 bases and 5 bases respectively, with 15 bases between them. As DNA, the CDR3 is TGCAGTGCTATTCCCCGACCTACCCACGAGCAGTACTTC. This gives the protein CSAIPRPTHEQYF.

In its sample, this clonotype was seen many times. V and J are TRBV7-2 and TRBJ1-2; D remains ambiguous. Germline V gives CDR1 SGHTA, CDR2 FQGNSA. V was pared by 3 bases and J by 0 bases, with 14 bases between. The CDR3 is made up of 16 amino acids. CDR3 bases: TGTGCCAGCAGCTTTCACAGAGCAGCCTCTAACTATGGCTACACCTTC. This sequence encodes CASSFHRAASNYGYTF.

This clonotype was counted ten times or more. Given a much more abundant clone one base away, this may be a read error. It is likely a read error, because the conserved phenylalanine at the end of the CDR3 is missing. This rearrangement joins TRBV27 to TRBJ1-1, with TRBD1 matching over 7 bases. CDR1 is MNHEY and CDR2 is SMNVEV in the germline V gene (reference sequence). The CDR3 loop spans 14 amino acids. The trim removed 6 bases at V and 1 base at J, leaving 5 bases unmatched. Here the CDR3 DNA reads TGTGCCAGCAGCCAAGCAGGGGGGAACACTGAAGCTTTCCTT. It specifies CASSQAGGNTEAFL.

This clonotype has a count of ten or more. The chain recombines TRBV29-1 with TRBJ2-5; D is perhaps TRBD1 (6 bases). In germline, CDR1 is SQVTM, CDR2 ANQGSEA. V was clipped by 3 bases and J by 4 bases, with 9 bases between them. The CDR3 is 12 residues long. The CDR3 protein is CSVDPRGETQYF. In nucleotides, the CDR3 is TGCAGCGTTGACCCCAGGGGAGAGACCCAGTACTTC.

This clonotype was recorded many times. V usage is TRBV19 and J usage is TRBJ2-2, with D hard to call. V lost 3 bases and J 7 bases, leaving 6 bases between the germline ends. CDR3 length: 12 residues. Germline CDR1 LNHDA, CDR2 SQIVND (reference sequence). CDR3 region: CASSIWDGELFF. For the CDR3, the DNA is TGTGCCAGTAGTATTTGGGACGGGGAGCTGTTTTTT.

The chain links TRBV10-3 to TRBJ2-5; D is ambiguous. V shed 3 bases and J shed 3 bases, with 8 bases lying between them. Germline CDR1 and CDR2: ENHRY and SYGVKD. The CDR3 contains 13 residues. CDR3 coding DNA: TGTGCCATCAGTGATGGGTCGGAAGAGACCCAGTACTTC. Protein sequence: CAISDGSEETQYF.

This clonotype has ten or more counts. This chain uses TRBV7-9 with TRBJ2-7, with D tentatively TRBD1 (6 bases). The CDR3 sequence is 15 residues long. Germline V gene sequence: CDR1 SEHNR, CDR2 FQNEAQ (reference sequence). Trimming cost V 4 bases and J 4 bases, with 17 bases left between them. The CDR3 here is CASSSRTAFDYEQYF. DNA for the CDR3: TGTGCCAGCAGCTCCCGGACAGCCTTTGATTACGAGCAGTACTTC.

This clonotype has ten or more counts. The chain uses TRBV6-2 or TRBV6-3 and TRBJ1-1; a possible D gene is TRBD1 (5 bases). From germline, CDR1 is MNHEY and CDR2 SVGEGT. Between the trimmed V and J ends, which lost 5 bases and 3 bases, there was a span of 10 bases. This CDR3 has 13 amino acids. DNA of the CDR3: TGTGCCAGCAGTGCCCGGGGCTACACTGAAGCTTTCTTT. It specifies CASSARGYTEAFF.

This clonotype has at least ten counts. CDR3 amino acids: CASSLPRGRSYEQYF. DNA of the CDR3: TGTGCCAGCAGTCTCCCTCGGGGGCGCTCCTACGAGCAGTACTTC. The J gene is TRBJ2-7, the V gene TRBV6-2 or TRBV6-3, with D possibly being TRBD1 or TRBD2 (6 bases each). In germline, CDR1 is MNHEY, CDR2 SVGEGT. This CDR3 is built from 15 residues. The V gene lost 5 bases and the J gene lost 0 bases, with 14 bases spanning the gap.

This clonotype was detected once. The CDR3 reads CASTLRKGVEFGYTF. The CDR3 DNA is TGTGCCAGCACCCTGAGGAAGGGGGTGGAATTTGGCTACACCTTC. V usage is TRBV6-1 and J usage is TRBJ1-2, with D perhaps matching TRBD1 (6 bases). The length of the CDR3 is 15 residues. The V end lost 7 bases, the J end lost 7 bases, and 22 bases lay between the germline ends. From germline, CDR1 is MNHNS and CDR2 SASEGT.

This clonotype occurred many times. CDR3 coding DNA: TGTGCCAGCAGTCAGACTAGCGGGAGAAGAGGATTCACCGGGGAGCTGTTTTTT. Translating it yields CASSQTSGRRGFTGELFF. The genes are TRBV27 and TRBJ2-2; TRBD2 matches at 12 bases. The trim removed 5 bases at V and 4 bases at J, leaving 11 bases unmatched. The CDR3 is made up of 18 amino acids. CDR1 is MNHEY and CDR2 is SMNVEV in the germline V gene (reference sequence).

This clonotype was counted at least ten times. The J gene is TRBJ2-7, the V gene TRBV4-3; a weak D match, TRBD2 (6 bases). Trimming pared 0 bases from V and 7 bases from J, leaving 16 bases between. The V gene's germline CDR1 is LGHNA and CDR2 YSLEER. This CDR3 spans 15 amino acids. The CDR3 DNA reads TGCGCCAGCAGCCAAGAAAGGTTGGGGGGTGGGGAGCAGTACTTC. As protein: CASSQERLGGGEQYF.

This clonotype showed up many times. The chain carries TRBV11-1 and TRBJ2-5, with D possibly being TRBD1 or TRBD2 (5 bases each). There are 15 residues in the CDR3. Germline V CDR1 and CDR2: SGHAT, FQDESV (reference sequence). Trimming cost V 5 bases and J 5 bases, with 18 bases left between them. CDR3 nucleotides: TGTGCCAGCAGCATTGGGGGTCGGGTCGCGGAGACCCAGTACTTC. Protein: CASSIGGRVAETQYF.